Below, 11 T cell receptor beta chains from the same sample are listed, as sequenced in a study of shared clonotypes between healthy human individuals. Sequencing was performed with immunoSEQ multiplex PCR; in TCRdb, only in-frame clones are kept and a portion is missing. The repertoire holds 450,000 to 500,000 clones, with 65% to 80% as singletons. The sequencing sample was made of PBMCs. Every receptor here comes from a woman aged 40 to 49 in good health. Some clones in this sample may be carry-over from other donors' samples.

This clone was found once. J is TRBJ2-3 and V is TRBV7-3; D ambiguous. The germline V and J ends were trimmed by 3 bases and 2 bases, with 9 bases remaining between them. The CDR3 extends over 14 amino acids. Looked up from germline, CDR1 is SGHTA and CDR2 is FQGTGA. CDR3 sequence reads: CASSFGVNTDTQYF. CDR3 in DNA: TGTGCCAGCAGCTTTGGGGTCAACACAGATACGCAGTATTTT.

In its sample, this clone was seen once. The chain has TRBV6-4 and TRBJ2-1; D is perhaps TRBD2 (5 bases). V was trimmed by 8 bases and J by 8 bases, leaving 16 bases between them. Germline V gene data show CDR1 as MRHNA and CDR2 as SNTAGT. The CDR3 has 13 residues. DNA of the CDR3: TGTGCCAGCTCAGGTCTAGCAGGCGATGAGCAGTTCTTC. Translation gives CASSGLAGDEQFF.

This chain connects TRBV6-1 to TRBJ2-1, with D possibly being TRBD1 or TRBD2 (6 bases each). V gave up 4 bases and J gave up 1 base, with 14 bases separating them. The CDR3 spans 16 residues. CDR1 MNHNS and CDR2 SASEGT come from the germline V gene. For the CDR3, the DNA is TGTGCCAGCAGTGCCAGGAGGGGGAAATCCTACAATGAGCAGTTCTTC. As protein: CASSARRGKSYNEQFF.

The V and J genes are TRBV5-6 and TRBJ2-2; no clear D. Trimming took off 0 bases at V and 8 bases at J, with 5 bases between the two ends. Germline V lookup: CDR1 SGHDT, CDR2 YYEEEE. This CDR3 region has 12 residues. The CDR3 DNA follows: TGTGCCAGCAGCTTGGTGGAAGGGGAGCTGTTTTTT. Encoded protein: CASSLVEGELFF. Full variable domain (rest looked up from reference TRBV5-6 and TRBJ2-2): DAGVTQSPTHLIKTRGQQVTLRCSPKSGHDTVSWYQQALGQGPQFIFQYYEEEERQRGNFPDRFSGHQFPNYSSELNVNALLLGDSALYLCASSLVEGELFFGEGSRLTVL.

V usage is TRBV27 and J usage is TRBJ2-5; D uncertain. The assigned J gene may be wrong: the sequence end matches TRBJ2-7 better. Germline V gene lookup returns CDR1 MNHEY and CDR2 SMNVEV (reference sequence). CDR3 length equals 15 residues. This CDR3 is CASSPFSPLRYEQYF. Written as DNA, the CDR3 is TGTGCCAGCAGCCCCTTTAGTCCCCTTCGTTACGAGCAGTACTTC.

The rearrangement links TRBV11-3 to TRBJ2-3, with D perhaps matching TRBD2 (5 bases). CDR3 length equals 18 residues. Trimming pared 0 bases from V and 0 bases from J, leaving 16 bases between. The germline gives CDR1 SGHNT, CDR2 YENEEA. This CDR3 reads CASSLDPSGVCSTDTQYF. CDR3 DNA: TGTGCCAGCAGCTTAGATCCGTCCGGGGTTTGTAGCACAGATACGCAGTATTTT.

This clone was seen ten or more times. The chain combines TRBV6-4 with TRBJ2-1; TRBD1 might be the D (6 bases). The length of the CDR3 is 16 residues. CDR1 is MRHNA and CDR2 is SNTAGT in the germline V gene. V shed 0 bases and J shed 8 bases, with 17 bases lying between them. CDR3 loop: CASSDSEGRGSDEQFF. As DNA, the CDR3 is TGTGCCAGCAGTGACTCAGAGGGCAGGGGCTCCGATGAGCAGTTCTTC.

The chain couples TRBV5-5 to TRBJ2-7; TRBD1 agrees at 7 bases. The CDR3 is 16 amino acids. V was clipped by 0 bases and J by 4 bases; unmatched bases: 10. CDR1 is SGHKS and CDR2 is YYEKEE in the germline V gene (reference sequence). The CDR3 DNA reads as TGTGCCAGCAGCTTGGCCCCGACAGGGTTAGTGTACGAGCAGTACTTC. Translation gives CASSLAPTGLVYEQYF.

Remarks on this clone: This clone may be a read error of a much larger clone one base away. The chain uses TRBV10-2 and TRBJ1-5; D perhaps matches TRBD1 (5 bases). The germline V gene encodes CDR1 WSHSY and CDR2 SAAADI. The CDR3 is 16 residues long. The CDR3: CASSDLTRRGNRPQHF. The CDR3 coding sequence is TGCGCCAGCAGTGACCTAACCCGGAGGGGCAATCGGCCCCAGCATTTT.

The chain couples TRBV2 to TRBJ1-2; D unclear. The length of the CDR3 is 14 residues. From germline, CDR1 is SNHLY and CDR2 FYNNEI. Trimming pared 6 bases from V and 8 bases from J, leaving 19 bases between. This CDR3 is CASSPTRVESGYTF. The CDR3 nucleotides read TGTGCCAGCAGCCCCACTAGAGTCGAGTCGGGCTACACCTTC.

The CDR3 loop is CASSQDRASGGSEQYF. CDR3 coding DNA: TGCGCCAGCAGCCAAGATCGGGCTAGCGGGGGCTCCGAGCAGTACTTC. V gene TRBV4-1 combines with J gene TRBJ2-7; 10 nucleotides align to TRBD2. With V trimmed by 0 bases and J by 6 bases, 8 bases remained unmatched. CDR1 and CDR2 (germline): MGHRA, YSYEKL. This CDR3 has 16 amino acids.